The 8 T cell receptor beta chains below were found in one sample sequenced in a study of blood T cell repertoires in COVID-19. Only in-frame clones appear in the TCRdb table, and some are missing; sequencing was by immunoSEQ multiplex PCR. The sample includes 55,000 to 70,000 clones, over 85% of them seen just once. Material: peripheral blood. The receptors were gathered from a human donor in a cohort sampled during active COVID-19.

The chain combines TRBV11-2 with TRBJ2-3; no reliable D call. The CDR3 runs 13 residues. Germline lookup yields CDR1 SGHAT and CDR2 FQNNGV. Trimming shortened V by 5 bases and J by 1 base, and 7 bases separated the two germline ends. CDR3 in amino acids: CASSISGTDTQYF. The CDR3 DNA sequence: TGTGCCAGCAGCATATCGGGCACAGATACGCAGTATTTT.

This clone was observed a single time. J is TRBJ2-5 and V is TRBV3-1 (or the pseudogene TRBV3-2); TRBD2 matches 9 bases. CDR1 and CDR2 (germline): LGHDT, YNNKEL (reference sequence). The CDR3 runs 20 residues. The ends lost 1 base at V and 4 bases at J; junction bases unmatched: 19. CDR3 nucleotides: TGTGCCAGCAGCCAAGCCCTTCTTGGTAGCGGGGGCTCAGGGGGAGAGACCCAGTACTTC. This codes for CASSQALLGSGGSGGETQYF.

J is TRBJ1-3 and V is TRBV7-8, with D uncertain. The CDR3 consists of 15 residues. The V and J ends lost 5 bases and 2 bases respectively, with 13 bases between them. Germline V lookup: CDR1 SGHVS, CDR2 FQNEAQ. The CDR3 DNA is TGTGCCAGCAGCGGGAGGACCACCCCTGGAAACACCATATATTTT. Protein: CASSGRTTPGNTIYF.

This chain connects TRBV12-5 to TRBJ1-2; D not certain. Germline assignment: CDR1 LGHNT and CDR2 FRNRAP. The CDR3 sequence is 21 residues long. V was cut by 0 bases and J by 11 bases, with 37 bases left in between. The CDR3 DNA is TGTGCTAGTGGTTTGGTACAGCCAACTCAACAGAGCCTAGGACGACTCGGCGGGTACACCTTC. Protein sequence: CASGLVQPTQQSLGRLGGYTF.

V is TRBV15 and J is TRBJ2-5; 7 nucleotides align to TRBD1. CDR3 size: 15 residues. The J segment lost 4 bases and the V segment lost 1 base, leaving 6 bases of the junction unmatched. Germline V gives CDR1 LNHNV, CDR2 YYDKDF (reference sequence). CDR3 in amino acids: CATSRGGGGLETQYF. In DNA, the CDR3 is TGTGCCACCAGCAGAGGAGGGGGCGGGTTAGAGACCCAGTACTTC.

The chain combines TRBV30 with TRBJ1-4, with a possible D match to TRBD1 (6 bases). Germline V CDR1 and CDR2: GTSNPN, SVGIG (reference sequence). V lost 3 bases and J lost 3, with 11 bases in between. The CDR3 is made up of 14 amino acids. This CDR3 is CAWSDGQPNEKLFF. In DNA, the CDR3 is TGTGCCTGGAGCGATGGACAGCCTAATGAAAAACTGTTTTTT.

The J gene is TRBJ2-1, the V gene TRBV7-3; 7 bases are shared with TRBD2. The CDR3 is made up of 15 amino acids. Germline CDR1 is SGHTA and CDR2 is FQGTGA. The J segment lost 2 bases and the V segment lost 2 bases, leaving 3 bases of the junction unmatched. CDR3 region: CASSLGLGPYNEQFF. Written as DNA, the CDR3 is TGTGCCAGCAGCTTAGGACTAGGCCCCTACAATGAGCAGTTCTTC.

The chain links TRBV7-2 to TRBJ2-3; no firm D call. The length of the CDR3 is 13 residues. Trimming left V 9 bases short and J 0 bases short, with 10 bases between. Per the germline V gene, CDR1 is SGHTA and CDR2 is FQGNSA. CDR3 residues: CASEARSTDTQYF. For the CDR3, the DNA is TGTGCCAGTGAAGCGCGGAGCACAGATACGCAGTATTTT.